The subject of this entry is one TCR beta chain. Its matching antigen is unknown. The data are from a study of vaccination effects on CD4 cells after COVID-19. Study summary: Post-vaccine sample collection fell at a median of 72 days after the second dose. Notes on the study in general: Clones induced by infection and by vaccine showed marked clonal contraction late after vaccination.

Sequencing in the ViraFEST assay came after antigen-specific CD4+ T cells had been expanded with viral peptide pools, which were used to stimulate PBMC. Investigators separated out CD4+ T cells once around nine days of culture had passed. Two doses of BNT162b2 or mRNA-1273 vaccine were administered to participants. The vaccine recipients had no prior SARS-CoV-2 infection, with negative nucleocapsid antibodies. A half-volume exchange with IL-2 medium occurred on days 3 and 7. This table comes from immunoSEQ multiplex PCR, and its TCRdb copy is limited to in-frame clones, with some not included. The sample lists approximately 70,000 clones, approximately 81% occurring once. The source is a human donor who received a COVID-19 vaccine. Sequencing used CD4+ T cells from PBMCs cultured with HCoV-229E spike peptides, obtained after COVID-19 vaccination.

The CDR3 reads CASSPQTSGGQETQYF. The CDR3 DNA reads as TGCGCCAGCAGCCCCCAGACTAGCGGGGGGCAAGAGACCCAGTACTTC. The chain joins TRBV5-1 to TRBJ2-5; 13 bases map to TRBD2. V lost 4 bases to trimming and J lost 2 bases; unmatched junction nucleotides: 5. Germline assignment: CDR1 SGHRS and CDR2 YFSETQ. The CDR3 is made up of 16 amino acids. Based on the CDR3 plus reference TRBV5-1 and TRBJ2-5, the full variable domain is KAGVTQTPRYLIKTRGQQVTLSCSPISGHRSVSWYQQTPGQGLQFLFEYFSETQRNKGNFPGRFSGRQFSNSRSEMNVSTLELGDSALYLCASSPQTSGGQETQYFGPGTRLLVL.